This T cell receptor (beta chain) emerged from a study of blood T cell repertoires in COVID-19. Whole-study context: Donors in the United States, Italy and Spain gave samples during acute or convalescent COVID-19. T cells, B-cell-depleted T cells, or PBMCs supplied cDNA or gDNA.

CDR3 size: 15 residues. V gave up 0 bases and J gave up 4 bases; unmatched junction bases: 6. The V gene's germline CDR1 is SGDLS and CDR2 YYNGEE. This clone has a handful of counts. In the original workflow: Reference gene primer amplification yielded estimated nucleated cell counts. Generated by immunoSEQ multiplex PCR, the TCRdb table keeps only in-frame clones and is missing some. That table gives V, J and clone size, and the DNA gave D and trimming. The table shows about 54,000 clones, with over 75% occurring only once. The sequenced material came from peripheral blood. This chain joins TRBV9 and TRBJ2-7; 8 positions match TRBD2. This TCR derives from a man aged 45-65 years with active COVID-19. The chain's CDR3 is CASSVVAGGAYEQYF. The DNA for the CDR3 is TGTGCCAGCAGCGTAGTGGCGGGGGGCGCATACGAGCAGTACTTC.